A single sample gave rise to the 17 T cell receptor beta chains below, sequenced in a study of early T cells in non-severe SARS-CoV-2 infection. From the 5' RACE reads, TCRdb called clonotypes with MiXCR, one entry per CDR3 protein. The repertoire holds 20,000 to 30,000 distinct CDR3 sequences, around 5.4% seen once, with 2.4% in the top ten. What was sequenced was whole blood. The receptor source for this set is an adult who was a healthcare worker with PCR-confirmed SARS-CoV-2 infection or an uninfected control (not recorded which).

The chain combines TRBV20-1 with TRBJ1-4, with TRBD1 identical over 7 bases. CDR3 length equals 20 residues. After removal of 0 bases from V and 8 bases from J, the junction contained 24 bases not matched to a gene. CDR1 and CDR2 from the germline V gene are DFQATT and SNEGSKA (reference sequence). CDR3 region: CSARDLQATGAAQEWEKLFF. For the CDR3, the DNA is TGCAGTGCTAGAGATCTCCAAGCTACAGGGGCGGCCCAGGAATGGGAAAAACTGTTTTTT.

There are many counts of this clonotype. The CDR3 region has the DNA TGCAGTGGGAGGCGTCAGTCCTACGAGCAGTACTTC. It specifies CSGRRQSYEQYF. The V and J genes are TRBV20-1 and TRBJ2-7; D is perhaps TRBD2 (5 bases). Trimming stripped 7 bases from V and 1 base from J, with 11 bases between. The length of the CDR3 is 12 residues. Per germline, CDR1 DFQATT and CDR2 SNEGSKA (reference sequence).

There are many counts of this clonotype. V is TRBV11-2 and J is TRBJ2-6, with a possible D match to TRBD1 (6 bases). Germline CDR1 and CDR2: SGHAT and FQNNGV. The CDR3 runs 16 residues. The V end was cut by 5 bases, the J end by 2 bases, with 13 bases between. Here the CDR3 DNA reads TGTGCCAGCAGCCTACTACAGGGACCTGGGGCCAACGTCCTGACTTTC. It codes for CASSLLQGPGANVLTF.

There are a few counts of this clonotype. The J gene is TRBJ1-6, the V gene TRBV5-1; D uncertain. V was cut by 0 bases and J by 7 bases, with 11 bases left in between. The CDR3 is 15 residues long. From germline, CDR1 is SGHRS and CDR2 YFSETQ. This CDR3 reads CASSLDRVRNSPLHF. The CDR3 DNA reads as TGCGCCAGCAGCTTGGATCGGGTCAGAAATTCACCCCTCCACTTT.

The sample holds many counts of this clonotype. This chain's CDR3 is CASRAAGLTGANVLTF. CDR3 DNA sequence: TGCGCCAGCAGGGCTGCAGGGCTCACTGGGGCCAACGTCCTGACTTTC. The rearrangement uses TRBV5-1 and TRBJ2-6, with a tentative D call TRBD1 (5 bases). CDR3 size: 16 residues. Germline V gives CDR1 SGHRS, CDR2 YFSETQ. Trimming removed 5 bases from V and 2 bases from J, with 14 bases in between.

This clonotype was recorded many times. The chain employs TRBV20-1 and TRBJ1-1; D is possibly TRBD1 (6 bases). Trimming left V 6 bases short and J 6 bases short, with 14 bases between. This CDR3 has 12 amino acids. Per germline, CDR1 DFQATT and CDR2 SNEGSKA (reference sequence). In nucleotides, the CDR3 is TGCAGTGCCGAACAGGGCGGACCTGAAGCTTTCTTT. Its translation is CSAEQGGPEAFF.

This clonotype is medium-sized in the sample. The V and J genes are TRBV5-1 and TRBJ2-1; 12 bases line up with TRBD2. This CDR3 has 16 residues. Per germline, CDR1 SGHRS and CDR2 YFSETQ. V dropped 1 base and J dropped 7; count of bases not matched to a gene: 6. The CDR3 protein is CASSLLAGGRGNEQFF. CDR3 in DNA: TGCGCCAGCAGCTTGCTAGCGGGGGGGCGTGGTAATGAGCAGTTCTTC.

The chain has TRBV20-1 and TRBJ2-1, with D possibly being TRBD2 (5 bases). The CDR3 sequence is 14 residues long. Trimming took 6 bases from V and 3 from J, leaving 15 bases between them. Germline V gene lookup returns CDR1 DFQATT and CDR2 SNEGSKA (reference sequence). CDR3 residues: CSAARGPGYNEQFF. The CDR3 DNA sequence: TGCAGTGCGGCACGGGGTCCAGGCTACAATGAGCAGTTCTTC.

This clonotype was recorded a few times. The chain is built from TRBV6-2 or TRBV6-3 and TRBJ2-1, with TRBD2 matching 10 bases. CDR3 size: 18 residues. J gave up 12 bases and V 4 bases, and 21 bases lay outside the gene matches. Germline CDR1 MNHEY, CDR2 SVGEGT. This CDR3 is CASSWVAGGITYNERQFF. The DNA for the CDR3 is TGTGCCAGCAGTTGGGTAGCGGGGGGCATAACTTACAATGAGCGGCAGTTCTTC.

This clonotype has just a few counts. V and J are TRBV5-4 and TRBJ2-1; D perhaps matches TRBD1 (6 bases). Trimming removed 3 bases at V and 0 bases at J, with 16 bases between. The CDR3 has 17 amino acids. Germline assignment: CDR1 SGHNT and CDR2 YYREEE (reference sequence). The CDR3 DNA reads as TGTGCCAGCAGCTCTGGACAGCGTTCTATCTCCTACAATGAGCAGTTCTTC. Translated: CASSSGQRSISYNEQFF. Looking up the rest from reference TRBV5-4 and TRBJ2-1 gives the full variable domain: ETGVTQSPTHLIKTRGQQVTLRCSSQSGHNTVSWYQQALGQGPQFIFQYYREEENGRGNFPPRFSGLQFPNYSSELNVNALELDDSALYLCASSSGQRSISYNEQFFGPGTRLTVL.

This clonotype was detected only a few times. The chain recombines TRBV2 with TRBJ2-5; 8 bases map to TRBD2. The CDR3 is 15 residues long. Looked up from germline, CDR1 is SNHLY and CDR2 is FYNNEI. V was pared by 7 bases and J by 6 bases, with 13 bases of the junction left unmatched. CDR3 loop: CASIKDGGAWKTQYF. As DNA, the CDR3 is TGTGCCAGCATCAAGGACGGGGGGGCCTGGAAGACCCAGTACTTC. Together with reference TRBV2 and TRBJ2-5, the CDR3 gives the full variable domain: EPEVTQTPSHQVTQMGQEVILRCVPISNHLYFYWYRQILGQKVEFLVSFYNNEISEKSEIFDDQFSVERPDGSNFTLKIRSTKLEDSAMYFCASIKDGGAWKTQYFGPGTRLLVL.

This clonotype was seen ten or more times. V is TRBV20-1 and J is TRBJ2-5; the match to TRBD2 covers 13 bases. Germline trimming cut 7 bases from V and 3 bases from J; bases unmatched to any gene: 8. CDR1 is DFQATT and CDR2 is SNEGSKA in the germline V gene (reference sequence). The CDR3 runs to 15 residues. The CDR3 nucleotides are TGCAGTGTGGTTCCTGGGACTAGCGGGGAAGAGACCCAGTACTTC. Amino acid sequence: CSVVPGTSGEETQYF.

The J gene is TRBJ2-4, the V gene TRBV6-1; TRBD1 is a possible D gene (5 bases). Germline V gives CDR1 MNHNS, CDR2 SASEGT. V lost 2 bases and J lost 8, with 13 bases in between. CDR3 size: 14 residues. This CDR3 reads CASSEPGFADIQYF. Here the CDR3 DNA reads TGTGCCAGCAGTGAACCAGGGTTCGCTGACATTCAGTACTTC.

This clonotype was found many times. The rearrangement links TRBV28 to TRBJ2-3, with no clear D. The CDR3 has 13 amino acids. Germline V gives CDR1 MDHEN, CDR2 SYDVKM. V lost 5 bases and J lost 2, with 8 bases in between. CDR3 amino acids: CASSTPFTDTQYF. The CDR3 DNA reads as TGTGCCAGCAGTACCCCCTTCACAGATACGCAGTATTTT. Full variable domain (remainder filled in from reference TRBV28 and TRBJ2-3): DVKVTQSSRYLVKRTGEKVFLECVQDMDHENMFWYRQDPGLGLRLIYFSYDVKMKEKGDIPEGYSVSREKKERFSLILESASTNQTSMYLCASSTPFTDTQYFGPGTRLTVL.

Many counts were recorded for this clonotype. The chain has TRBV7-3 and TRBJ2-1, with D perhaps matching TRBD2 (5 bases). V lost 3 bases and J lost 4, with 10 bases in between. CDR1 SGHTA and CDR2 FQGTGA come from the germline V gene. The CDR3 has 14 residues. The CDR3: CASSFGSTYNEQFF. The CDR3 bases are TGTGCCAGCAGCTTTGGGAGTACTTACAATGAGCAGTTCTTC.

This clonotype was seen many times. The chain carries TRBV11-2 and TRBJ2-1; TRBD2 aligns across 11 bases. The junction had 12 bases not matched to a gene; V was cut back by 5 bases and J by 9 bases. Germline CDR1 and CDR2: SGHAT and FQNNGV. There are 16 residues in the CDR3. CDR3 sequence: CASSDPTSGGATEQFF. CDR3 DNA sequence: TGTGCCAGCAGCGACCCCACTAGCGGGGGAGCTACTGAGCAGTTCTTC. The variable domain in full, completed from reference TRBV11-2 and TRBJ2-1, reads EAGVAQSPRYKIIEKRQSVAFWCNPISGHATLYWYQQILGQGPKLLIQFQNNGVVDDSQLPKDRFSAERLKGVDSTLKIQPAKLEDSAVYLCASSDPTSGGATEQFFGPGTRLTVL.

The V call is TRBV9, the J call TRBJ1-5; weak D call: TRBD1 (5 bases). CDR3 length: 15 amino acids. Trimming pared 3 bases from V and 2 bases from J, leaving 12 bases between. Germline values: CDR1 SGDLS, CDR2 YYNGEE. CDR3 residues: CASSAGQGGNQPQHF. The CDR3 region has the DNA TGTGCCAGCAGCGCCGGCCAGGGTGGCAATCAGCCCCAGCATTTT. Combining the CDR3 with reference TRBV9 and TRBJ1-5 gives the whole variable domain DSGVTQTPKHLITATGQRVTLRCSPRSGDLSVYWYQQSLDQGLQFLIQYYNGEERAKGNILERFSAQQFPDLHSELNLSSLELGDSALYFCASSAGQGGNQPQHFGDGTRLSIL.